This TCR beta chain was retrieved from a study of cytomegalovirus exposure and HLA in healthy donors. Study findings and constraints: Specificity of three CMV-associated chains for CMV antigens was verified in vitro.

V was clipped by 3 bases and J by 4 bases, with 10 bases between them. The germline gives CDR1 MNHEY, CDR2 SMNVEV (reference sequence). This CDR3 has 14 residues. Amplification used 60 Vbeta primers and 13 Jbeta primers. Clones were sequenced by immunoSEQ multiplex PCR, and TCRdb holds only the in-frame ones, with some missing. This sample has 100,000 to 150,000 clones, with 65% to 75% found just once. Notes on this clone: The antigen remains undetermined.

The chain employs TRBV27 and TRBJ1-5; D is unclear. The clonotype comes from a man between 35 and 55 years old in good health and CMV-seropositive. The sequencing input was PBMCs. This chain's CDR3 is CASSLAPGNQPQHF. The CDR3 bases are TGTGCCAGCAGTTTGGCTCCAGGAAATCAGCCCCAGCATTTT.